This passage covers 20 T cell receptor beta chains from one sample sequenced in a study of PD-L1 blockade in urothelial cancer. The protocol was immunoSEQ multiplex PCR, while the TCRdb copy is restricted to in-frame clones and leaves out a portion. The sample has tens of thousands of clones, around nine tenths seen once. Specimen: PBMCs, collected around atezolizumab (anti-PD-L1) treatment. Source of these receptors: a man between 60 and 70 years old with urothelial cancer.

This rearrangement joins TRBV9 to TRBJ2-1; TRBD2 might be the D (6 bases). V was clipped by 4 bases and J by 10 bases, with 24 bases between them. The CDR3 extends over 16 amino acids. CDR1 is SGDLS and CDR2 is YYNGEE in the germline V gene. The CDR3 region has the DNA TGTGCCAGCAGCAGCGAGTCCAGCGGGCCCGCAGGCGAGCAGTTCTTC. Translation: CASSSESSGPAGEQFF.

The chain joins TRBV19 to TRBJ2-7; perhaps TRBD2 as D (6 bases). This CDR3 contains 14 residues. Germline V lookup: CDR1 LNHDA, CDR2 SQIVND (reference sequence). Trimming shortened V by 4 bases and J by 2 bases, and 12 bases separated the two germline ends. The CDR3 bases are TGTGCCAGTAGTACCTTAGCGGATCCCTACGAGCAGTACTTC. Encoded protein: CASSTLADPYEQYF.

This clone was seen only a few times. The rearrangement links TRBV6-6 to TRBJ1-1; D ambiguous. V was clipped by 7 bases and J by 0 bases, with 6 bases between them. CDR1 and CDR2 from the germline V gene are MNHNY and SVGAGI (reference sequence). This CDR3 is 12 amino acids long. CDR3 nucleotides: TGTGCCAGCAAAGGAGTGAACACTGAAGCTTTCTTT. This encodes CASKGVNTEAFF.

The CDR3 DNA reads as TGTGCCAGCAGTTACGCTGGGGACAGCCACACAGATACGCAGTATTTT. It encodes CASSYAGDSHTDTQYF. V gene TRBV6-6 combines with J gene TRBJ2-3, with 7 bases lining up with TRBD1. The trim removed 2 bases at V and 2 bases at J, leaving 7 bases unmatched. This CDR3 is 16 amino acids long. CDR1 and CDR2 (germline): MNHNY, SVGAGI (reference sequence).

This chain connects TRBV7-2 to TRBJ2-3, with TRBD2 matching over 8 bases. The CDR3 consists of 16 residues. J lost 3 bases, V lost 2 bases, and 7 bases had no gene match. Germline assignment: CDR1 SGHTA and CDR2 FQGNSA. For the CDR3, the DNA is TGTGCCAGCAGCTTACGAGCGGGAGTCGAAACAGATACGCAGTATTTT. Translation: CASSLRAGVETDTQYF.

This sequence joins TRBV5-1 and TRBJ2-5; D not certain. The V end lost 1 base, the J end lost 4 bases, and 14 bases lay between the germline ends. The V gene's germline CDR1 is SGHRS and CDR2 YFSETQ. This CDR3 has 15 amino acids. The CDR3 sequence is CASSLWHQAGETQYF. CDR3 nucleotides: TGCGCCAGCAGCTTGTGGCACCAGGCTGGAGAGACCCAGTACTTC.

Comments on this clone: One junction end disagrees with the germline gene, perhaps due to a read error. This chain joins TRBV13 and TRBJ1-1; tentative D call: TRBD1 (6 bases). CDR3 length: 11 residues. From germline, CDR1 is PRHDT and CDR2 FYEKMQ (reference sequence). CDR3 sequence: CASSYGKRTEF. The CDR3 DNA is TGTGCCAGCAGCTATGGAAAACGGACAGAGTTT.

This clone has a single count. V and J are TRBV5-1 and TRBJ1-4; D may be TRBD1 (6 bases). The CDR3 has 15 residues. The germline V gene encodes CDR1 SGHRS and CDR2 YFSETQ. The germline V and J ends were trimmed by 4 bases and 3 bases, with 13 bases remaining between them. CDR3 loop: CASSPQGIANEKLFF. The CDR3 DNA reads as TGCGCCAGCAGCCCACAGGGTATCGCTAATGAAAAACTGTTTTTT.

The gene calls are TRBV9 and TRBJ2-5; D uncertain. The V gene lost 3 bases and the J gene lost 4 bases, with 13 bases spanning the gap. The V gene's germline CDR1 is SGDLS and CDR2 YYNGEE. This CDR3 has 14 amino acids. The CDR3: CASSAIHSRETQYF. The CDR3 DNA is TGTGCCAGCAGCGCCATACACAGTAGAGAGACCCAGTACTTC.

The chain employs TRBV7-8 and TRBJ1-1; 9 positions match TRBD1. After removal of 5 bases from V and 5 bases from J, the junction contained 6 bases not matched to a gene. Germline V gene sequence: CDR1 SGHVS, CDR2 FQNEAQ. This CDR3 contains 14 residues. In DNA form, the CDR3 reads TGTGCCAGCAGCGGGGACAGGGTGGGGACTGAAGCTTTCTTT. Encoded protein: CASSGDRVGTEAFF.

The chain links TRBV6-6 to TRBJ2-7; D possibly corresponds to TRBD2 (8 bases). The germline V gene has CDR1 MNHNY and CDR2 SVGAGI (reference sequence). V shed 2 bases and J shed 7 bases, with 21 bases lying between them. This CDR3 is 16 amino acids long. This CDR3 reads CASSYVSYGRGREQYF. CDR3 DNA: TGTGCCAGCAGTTACGTGAGTTACGGGAGGGGGCGTGAGCAGTACTTC.

The rearrangement joins TRBV28 to TRBJ1-5; D possibly corresponds to TRBD1 (5 bases). The CDR3 totals 15 residues. Looked up from germline, CDR1 is MDHEN and CDR2 is SYDVKM. V lost 6 bases to trimming and J lost 2 bases, with 14 bases between them. For the CDR3, the DNA is TGTGCCAGCAGCCCGGGAGGGGCGGGCAATCAGCCCCAGCATTTT. Its translation: CASSPGGAGNQPQHF.

This clone was recorded a few times. The chain carries TRBV4-2 and TRBJ2-7, with 14 bases lining up with TRBD2. CDR1 is LGHNA and CDR2 is YNFKEQ in the germline V gene. The CDR3 runs 21 residues. J was trimmed by 7 bases and V by 1 base; bases with no gene match: 21. The CDR3 loop reads CASSQVSDGSGTSGSLIEQYF. CDR3 nucleotides: TGTGCCAGCAGCCAAGTTTCGGACGGGTCGGGGACTAGCGGGAGTCTGATAGAGCAGTACTTC.

This clone was found once. The CDR3 is CASSTGGGSVETQYF. As DNA, the CDR3 is TGTGCCAGCAGCACAGGGGGCGGGAGCGTAGAGACCCAGTACTTC. The rearrangement joins TRBV9 to TRBJ2-5; 9 positions agree with TRBD1. The germline gives CDR1 SGDLS, CDR2 YYNGEE. The junction had 8 bases not matched to a gene; V was cut back by 4 bases and J by 4 bases. The CDR3 loop spans 15 amino acids.

The gene calls are TRBV9 and TRBJ2-3, with 8 bases fitting TRBD1. Losses at the gene ends were 3 bases for V and 13 bases for J; bases not matched to a gene: 13. The germline V gene encodes CDR1 SGDLS and CDR2 YYNGEE. The CDR3 sequence is 14 residues long. CDR3 region: CASSGTQVRGQEYF. The CDR3 nucleotides are TGTGCCAGCAGCGGGACCCAAGTCAGGGGGCAGGAGTATTTT.

The chain carries TRBV18 and TRBJ2-3; 16 bases match TRBD2. This CDR3 has 20 amino acids. V lost 3 bases and J lost 5; bases outside the gene matches: 14. Germline V lookup: CDR1 KGHSH, CDR2 LQKENI. In nucleotides, the CDR3 is TGTGCCAGCTCACCGCGGGGACTAGCGGGAGGGCCCCTCCACAGAGATACGCAGTATTTT. This translates into CASSPRGLAGGPLHRDTQYF.

The chain combines TRBV29-1 with TRBJ1-2; the D gene is possibly TRBD1 (5 bases). Germline-derived CDR1 and CDR2 are SQVTM and ANQGSEA. This CDR3 contains 12 residues. Trimming removed 4 bases at V and 3 bases at J, with 9 bases between. In DNA form, the CDR3 reads TGCAGCGTTGTCGGGGGATACTATGGCTACACCTTC. Translating it yields CSVVGGYYGYTF.

The CDR3, as DNA: TGTGCCAGCAGACTGGGGCTAGCGGGATTCACAGATACGCAGTATTTT. It codes for CASRLGLAGFTDTQYF. The rearrangement uses TRBV7-3 and TRBJ2-3; TRBD2 matches 9 bases. This CDR3 region has 16 residues. Germline V gene lookup returns CDR1 SGHTA and CDR2 FQGTGA. V trimming: 6 bases; J trimming: 2 bases; junction bases outside the gene matches: 9.

The J gene is TRBJ1-4, the V gene TRBV5-6; no firm D call. The germline gives CDR1 SGHDT, CDR2 YYEEEE. This CDR3 is built from 15 residues. The V gene lost 1 base and the J gene lost 8 bases, with 15 bases spanning the gap. Here the CDR3 reads CASSLSNLRWEKLFF. DNA of the CDR3: TGTGCCAGCAGCTTGTCTAACTTGAGGTGGGAAAAACTGTTTTTT.

The chain recombines TRBV7-2 with TRBJ2-5, with D tentatively TRBD1 (6 bases). The length of the CDR3 is 14 residues. Trimming took 5 bases from V and 7 from J, leaving 17 bases between them. From germline, CDR1 is SGHTA and CDR2 FQGNSA. CDR3 sequence: CASSPGHSGRTQYF. The CDR3 region has the DNA TGTGCCAGCAGCCCGGGACATTCGGGTAGGACCCAGTACTTC.